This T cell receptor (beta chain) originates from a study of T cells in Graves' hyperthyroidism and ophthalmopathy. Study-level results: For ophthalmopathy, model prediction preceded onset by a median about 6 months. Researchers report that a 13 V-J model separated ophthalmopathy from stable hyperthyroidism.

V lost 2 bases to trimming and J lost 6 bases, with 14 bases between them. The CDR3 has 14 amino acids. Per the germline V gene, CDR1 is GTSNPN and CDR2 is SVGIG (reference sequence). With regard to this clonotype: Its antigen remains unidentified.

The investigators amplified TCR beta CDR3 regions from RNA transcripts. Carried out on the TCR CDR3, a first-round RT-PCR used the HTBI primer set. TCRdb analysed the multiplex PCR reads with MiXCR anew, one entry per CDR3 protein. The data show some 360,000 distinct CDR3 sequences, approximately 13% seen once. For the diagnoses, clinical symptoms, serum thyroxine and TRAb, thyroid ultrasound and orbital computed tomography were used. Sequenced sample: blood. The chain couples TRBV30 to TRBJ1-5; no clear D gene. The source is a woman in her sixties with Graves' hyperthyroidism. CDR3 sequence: CAWSTRRTAQPQHF. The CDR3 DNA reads TGTGCCTGGAGTACGAGGCGGACGGCTCAGCCCCAGCATTTT.